The entry below gives a single T cell receptor (beta chain) sequence along with its context. Time point denoted: baseline, week 1 (first vaccination visit). Specified treatment: pre-vaccination baseline after standard-of-care therapy. The protocol was immunoSEQ multiplex PCR, while the TCRdb copy is restricted to in-frame clones and leaves out a portion. The sample carries about 16,000 clones, roughly nine tenths recorded once. Germline CDR1 is SEHNR and CDR2 is FQNEAQ (reference sequence). The ends were cut back, 4 bases at V and 1 base at J, with 11 bases in the middle. The CDR3 sequence is 14 residues long. The entry originates in a study of a mutant IDH1 vaccine in newly diagnosed glioma.

The gene calls are TRBV7-9 and TRBJ2-7, with D possibly TRBD2 on 5 matching bases. The sequence came from a woman in her 40s with glioma. Some clones in this sample may be carry-over from other donors' samples. Material: PBMCs, obtained from a glioma patient treated with radiotherapy, temozolomide or both. CDR3 protein: CASSSGGLSYEQYF. The DNA for the CDR3 is TGTGCCAGCAGCTCGGGCGGACTTTCCTACGAGCAGTACTTC. The full variable domain, completed using reference TRBV7-9 and TRBJ2-7, is DTGVSQNPRHKITKRGQNVTFRCDPISEHNRLYWYRQTLGQGPEFLTYFQNEAQLEKSRLLSDRFSAERPKGSFSTLEIQRTEQGDSAMYLCASSSGGLSYEQYFGPGTRLTVT.